This T cell receptor beta chain was captured by sequencing in a study of T-cell memory formation after mild COVID-19. The study's findings and limits: A second wave expanding day 15 to 37 was CD4+-biased; contracting clones were balanced.

After 5'RACE with constant-segment primers, TCR alpha and TCR beta cDNA libraries carrying sample barcodes and UMIs were obtained. TCRdb processed the 5' RACE reads anew with MiXCR; each CDR3 protein has one entry. The data show around 200,000 distinct CDR3 sequences, about a fifth seen once. This clonotype has just a few counts. Its specificity is unknown. This sequence originates from an adult woman who had mild COVID-19 (a few samples of this study predate the infection). Cell type and time point are not known. The sample taken for sequencing was PBMCs or a T cell subset sorted from them (not recorded which).

CDR3 coding DNA: TGTGCCAGCAGTCCGGGACCAGGAACGGCCAACTATGGCTACACCTTC. It specifies CASSPGPGTANYGYTF. The rearrangement links TRBV7-8 to TRBJ1-2; weak D call: TRBD1 (5 bases). CDR3 length equals 16 residues. CDR1 SGHVS and CDR2 FQNEAQ come from the germline V gene. Trimming cost V 6 bases and J 2 bases, with 19 bases left between them.